This T cell receptor (beta chain) was obtained from a study of blood T cell repertoires in COVID-19. Study context: Italy, Spain and the United States were the sources of the convalescent and acute COVID-19 samples. Sample material is recorded as cDNA or gDNA derived from T cells, B-cell-depleted T cells, or PBMCs.

Authors' data handling: Nucleated cell number was recorded as an estimate derived from reference gene primer amplification. The method was immunoSEQ multiplex PCR; TCRdb's version includes in-frame clones alone and lacks a portion of them. That table gives V, J and clone size, and the DNA gave D and trimming. The table includes over 300,000 clones, approximately 88% detected once. CDR1 SGHDT and CDR2 YYEEEE come from the germline V gene. The trim removed 1 base at V and 2 bases at J, leaving 2 bases unmatched. This CDR3 spans 14 amino acids. What was sequenced was peripheral blood. This TCR was recovered from a man aged 35-49 years with acute or convalescent COVID-19. J is TRBJ1-2 and V is TRBV5-6; 7 nucleotides match TRBD1. DNA of the CDR3: TGTGCCAGCAGCTTGTCGGACAGGAACTATGGCTACACCTTC. Translated: CASSLSDRNYGYTF.